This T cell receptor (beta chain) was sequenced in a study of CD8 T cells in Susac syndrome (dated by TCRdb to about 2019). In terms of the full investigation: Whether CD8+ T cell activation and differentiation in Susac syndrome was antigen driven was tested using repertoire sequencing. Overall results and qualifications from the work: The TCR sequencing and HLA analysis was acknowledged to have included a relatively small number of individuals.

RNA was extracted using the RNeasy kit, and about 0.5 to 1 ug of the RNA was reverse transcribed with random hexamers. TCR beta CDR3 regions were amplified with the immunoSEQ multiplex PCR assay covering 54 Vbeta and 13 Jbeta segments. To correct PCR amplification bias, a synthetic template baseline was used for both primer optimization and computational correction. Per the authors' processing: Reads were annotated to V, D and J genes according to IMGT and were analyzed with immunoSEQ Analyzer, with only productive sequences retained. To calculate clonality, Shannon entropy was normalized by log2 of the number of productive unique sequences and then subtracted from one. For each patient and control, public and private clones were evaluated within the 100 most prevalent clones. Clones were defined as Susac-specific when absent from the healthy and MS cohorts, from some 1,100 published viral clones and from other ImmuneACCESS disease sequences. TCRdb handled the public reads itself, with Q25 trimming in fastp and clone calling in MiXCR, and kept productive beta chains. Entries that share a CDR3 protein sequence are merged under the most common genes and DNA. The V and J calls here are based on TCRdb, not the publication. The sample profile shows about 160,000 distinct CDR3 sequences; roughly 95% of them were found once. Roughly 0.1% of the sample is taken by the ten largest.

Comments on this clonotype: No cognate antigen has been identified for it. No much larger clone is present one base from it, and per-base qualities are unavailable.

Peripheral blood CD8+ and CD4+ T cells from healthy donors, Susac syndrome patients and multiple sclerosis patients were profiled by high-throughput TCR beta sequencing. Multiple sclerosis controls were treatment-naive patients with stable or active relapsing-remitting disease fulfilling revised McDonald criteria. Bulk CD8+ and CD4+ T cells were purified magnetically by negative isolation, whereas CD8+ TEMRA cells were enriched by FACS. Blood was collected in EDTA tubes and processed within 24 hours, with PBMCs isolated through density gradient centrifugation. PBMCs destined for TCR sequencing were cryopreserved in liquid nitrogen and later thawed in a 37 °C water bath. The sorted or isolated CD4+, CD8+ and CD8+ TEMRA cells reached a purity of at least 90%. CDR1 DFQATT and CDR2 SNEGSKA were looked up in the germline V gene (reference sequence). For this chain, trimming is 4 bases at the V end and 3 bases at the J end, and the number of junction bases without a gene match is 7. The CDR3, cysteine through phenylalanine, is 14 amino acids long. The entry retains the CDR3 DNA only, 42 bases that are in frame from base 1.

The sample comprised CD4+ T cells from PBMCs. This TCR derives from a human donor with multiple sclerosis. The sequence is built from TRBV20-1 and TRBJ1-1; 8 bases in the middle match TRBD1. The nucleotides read TGCAGTGCTAACAAACAACAGGGGGACACTGAAGCTTTCTTT. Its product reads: CSANKQQGDTEAFF.